The sample holds many counts of the clone carrying this T cell receptor beta chain. What it binds is not known. The source of the sample is a study of regulatory T cells in long-lasting Graves disease. Arm-PCR of CDR3 regions and iRepertoire HTBI primers were used to build TCR beta libraries. TCRdb redid the calling of the multiplex PCR reads with MiXCR, one entry per CDR3 protein. The data contain 350,000 to 450,000 distinct CDR3 sequences, 16% of them singletons. Notes on the study in general: The persistent group shared some 2,700 public clonotypes, more than the roughly 970 shared by new patients. Persistent cases of Graves' showed reduced TCR diversity relative to newly diagnosed patients.

Noted time point: newly diagnosed GD, antithyroid drugs for less than 3 months. Extracted PBMC RNA gave rise to the TCR library. V gave up 5 bases and J gave up 2 bases, with 14 bases separating them. The CDR3 is made up of 15 amino acids. The germline CDR1 and CDR2 sequences are PRHDT and FYEKMQ (reference sequence). This same sample was also part of a study on T cells in Graves' hyperthyroidism and ophthalmopathy. From that study: Using the HTBI primer set, a first-round RT-PCR was run on the TCR CDR3.

V usage is TRBV13 and J usage is TRBJ2-3, with a tentative D call TRBD2 (6 bases). The sequence derives from a man aged 40-49 years with Graves disease. Material: peripheral blood mononuclear cells (PBMCs), obtained at new diagnosis, from a patient treated with antithyroid drugs. CDR3 sequence reads: CASSLGLGVTDTQYF. CDR3 bases: TGTGCCAGCAGCCTGGGACTGGGGGTCACAGATACGCAGTATTTT. Based on the CDR3 plus reference TRBV13 and TRBJ2-3, the full variable domain is AAGVIQSPRHLIKEKRETATLKCYPIPRHDTVYWYQQGPGQDPQFLISFYEKMQSDKGSIPDRFSAQQFSDYHSELNMSSLELGDSALYFCASSLGLGVTDTQYFGPGTRLTVL.